A selection of T cell receptor beta chains follows, all from one sample in a study of blood T cell repertoires in COVID-19. Here immunoSEQ multiplex PCR was the method, and the copy in TCRdb shows in-frame clones only, minus some. In the table there are around 210,000 clones, 75% to 85% of which are singletons. Sequencing was carried out using peripheral blood. The source is a middle-aged man with COVID-19, enrolled during active disease. Each CDR3 is given without its conserved first and last residue. Clone size is not always given. Where it is, it says once, few, many or a class for expanded clones.

>.|TRBV5-1|TRBJ2-7
ASSLVLTASGDYEQY
>once|TRBV6-5|TRBJ1-4
ASSSQTGGTNEKLF
>.|TRBV7-8|TRBJ2-3
ASVAGGGHRLNTQY
>.|TRBV2|TRBJ2-7
ASKLRGISSYEQY
>.|TRBV14|TRBJ1-6
ASSQAVGIRLHNSPLH
>.|TRBV2|TRBJ2-1
ASSERRGGQVEQF
>.|TRBV9|TRBJ2-2
ASSVGSSGDYTGELF
>.|TRBV27|TRBJ2-7
ASSPRDGYYEQY
>.|TRBV6-5|TRBJ2-3
ASATPNRKY
>.|TRBV4-1|TRBJ2-3
ASSQESSGGADTQY
>.|TRBV18|TRBJ1-5
ASSPDTNQPQH
>.|TRBV30|TRBJ1-4
AWSKGTVEKLF
>.|TRBV5-8|TRBJ1-5
ASRADRVRNQPQH
>.|TRBV5-4|TRBJ1-1
ASSSGKGTEAF
>.|TRBV5-5|TRBJ2-3
ASSLTSGGAGYTQY
>.|TRBV7-9|TRBJ1-5
ASSRESNQPQH
>.|TRBV7-2|TRBJ2-1
ASSLGGNYNEQF
>.|TRBV12-3/TRBV12-4|TRBJ2-1
ASRRLAGREQF
>.|TRBV2|TRBJ2-7
ASRTGSAAGGSYEQY
>few|TRBV18|TRBJ2-5
ASSPYSGGQETQY
>once|TRBV28|TRBJ1-4
ASSQGVRGEKLF
>.|TRBV9|TRBJ2-7
ASSGRQGSYEQY
>.|TRBV7-8|TRBJ2-1
ASSLALAGGQGEQF
>.|TRBV4-3|TRBJ1-5
ASSHPQGNQPQH
>.|TRBV5-1|TRBJ2-7
ASRQGAGQGASYEQY
>.|TRBV5-1|TRBJ2-2
ASSFPPSGELF
>.|TRBV3-1/TRBV3-2|TRBJ1-1
ASSADSNTEAF
>.|TRBV29-1|TRBJ1-3
SGWTGSPNTIY
>once|TRBV18|TRBJ2-1
ASSPSGGSWGEQF
>.|TRBV11-2|TRBJ2-1
ASSLGSGGSRGNEQF
>.|TRBV6-7|TRBJ2-7
ASSLDRVGY
>.|TRBV5-1|TRBJ2-2
ASSQLAGEGELF
>.|TRBV30|TRBJ1-3
AWSLPGRVSGNTIY